Shown below are 13 T cell receptor beta chains from a single sample sequenced in a study of T cells after posttransplantation cyclophosphamide. This table comes from immunoSEQ multiplex PCR, and its TCRdb copy is limited to in-frame clones, with some not included. In the table there are more than 50,000 clones, around 83% of which are singletons. The sequencing sample was made of PBMCs. The receptors derive from a man between 25 and 39 years old with a blood cancer, CMV-positive, and with a related stem cell donor.

The rearrangement links TRBV19 to TRBJ1-5; a possible D gene is TRBD1 (6 bases). In germline, CDR1 is LNHDA, CDR2 SQIVND (reference sequence). The CDR3 extends over 12 amino acids. The germline V and J ends were trimmed by 9 bases and 7 bases, with 13 bases remaining between them. In DNA, the CDR3 is TGTGCCAGCTCGCAGGGGTACCAGCCCCAGCATTTT. It is translated as CASSQGYQPQHF.

This chain joins TRBV6-1 and TRBJ2-7; 9 bases are shared with TRBD1. The germline gives CDR1 MNHNS, CDR2 SASEGT. This CDR3 has 14 residues. J was trimmed by 2 bases and V by 5 bases; bases with no gene match: 4. The CDR3 loop reads CASSFTGGTYEQYF. The CDR3 DNA sequence: TGTGCCAGCAGTTTCACAGGGGGCACCTACGAGCAGTACTTC.

The chain recombines TRBV27 with TRBJ2-3; no clear D gene. CDR1 MNHEY and CDR2 SMNVEV come from the germline V gene (reference sequence). V lost 6 bases to trimming and J lost 2 bases, with 12 bases between them. CDR3 length equals 14 residues. CDR3 nucleotide sequence: TGTGCCAGCAGCCTGAGGCGGAACACAGATACGCAGTATTTT. Its protein product is CASSLRRNTDTQYF.

The chain recombines TRBV9 with TRBJ2-2; 8 positions agree with TRBD1. The CDR3 consists of 13 residues. With 0 bases clipped from V and 8 bases from J, the junction kept 0 bases outside the gene matches. Germline-derived CDR1 and CDR2 are SGDLS and YYNGEE. This chain's CDR3 is CASSVGDRGELFF. The CDR3, as DNA: TGTGCCAGCAGCGTAGGGGACAGGGGGGAGCTGTTTTTT.

The genes are TRBV5-1 and TRBJ2-6; D is possibly TRBD1 (6 bases). Per the germline V gene, CDR1 is SGHRS and CDR2 is YFSETQ. V was shortened by 0 bases and J by 0 bases, with 13 bases between the two germline ends. The CDR3 extends over 18 amino acids. The CDR3 region is CASSLGGQGFSGANVLTF. The CDR3 bases are TGCGCCAGCAGCTTGGGGGGTCAGGGGTTCTCTGGGGCCAACGTCCTGACTTTC. The full variable domain, with the rest looked up from reference TRBV5-1 and TRBJ2-6, is KAGVTQTPRYLIKTRGQQVTLSCSPISGHRSVSWYQQTPGQGLQFLFEYFSETQRNKGNFPGRFSGRQFSNSRSEMNVSTLELGDSALYLCASSLGGQGFSGANVLTFGAGSRLTVL.

This chain connects TRBV27 to TRBJ2-6; no definite D call. V lost 2 bases and J lost 2, with 13 bases in between. The CDR3 loop spans 17 amino acids. Germline lookup yields CDR1 MNHEY and CDR2 SMNVEV (reference sequence). The DNA for the CDR3 is TGTGCCAGCAGTTTAAGACTCCACGGAACTGGGGCCAACGTCCTGACTTTC. As protein: CASSLRLHGTGANVLTF.

Only a few counts were recorded for this clone. The V and J genes are TRBV13 and TRBJ2-1; 8 bases are shared with TRBD1. CDR1 is PRHDT, CDR2 FYEKMQ, per germline (reference sequence). This CDR3 contains 14 residues. Germline trimming cut 5 bases from V and 9 bases from J; bases unmatched to any gene: 9. The CDR3 DNA is TGTGCCAGCAGCACGGGACAGGCCCCCCCTGAGCAGTTCTTC. Its translation: CASSTGQAPPEQFF.

This chain connects TRBV6-5 to TRBJ2-1; D unresolved. There are 14 residues in the CDR3. Trimming pared 4 bases from V and 4 bases from J, leaving 11 bases between. Germline V CDR1 and CDR2: MNHEY, SVGAGI. The CDR3 is CASSFLLTYNEQFF. The CDR3, as DNA: TGTGCCAGCAGTTTCCTTCTCACTTACAATGAGCAGTTCTTC.

The chain links TRBV7-8 to TRBJ2-7, with 12 bases identical to TRBD2. CDR1 and CDR2 (germline): SGHVS, FQNEAQ. V shed 7 bases, J shed 6 bases, and the junction held 19 bases outside the gene matches. The CDR3 extends over 18 amino acids. The CDR3 bases are TGTGCCAGCACCGCTAGTCCTAGCGGGAGGGCCGGAAGATCCGAGCAGTACTTC. Amino acids: CASTASPSGRAGRSEQYF.

The J gene is TRBJ2-1, the V gene TRBV4-3, with TRBD2 matching 8 bases. The CDR3 totals 18 residues. Trimming cost V 4 bases and J 9 bases; bases outside gene matches: 20. CDR1 and CDR2 (germline): LGHNA, YSLEER. The CDR3: CASSPTPTDGRAFGEQFF. The CDR3 nucleotides read TGCGCCAGCAGCCCGACCCCGACCGACGGGAGGGCATTCGGTGAGCAGTTCTTC.

The V call is TRBV7-2, the J call TRBJ2-6; no definite D call. Germline V CDR1 and CDR2: SGHTA, FQGNSA. The CDR3 extends over 14 amino acids. V was shortened by 3 bases and J by 0 bases, with 3 bases between the two germline ends. CDR3 residues: CASSLASGANVLTF. The CDR3 DNA reads TGTGCCAGCAGCTTGGCCTCTGGGGCCAACGTCCTGACTTTC. The full variable domain, its missing parts supplied by reference TRBV7-2 and TRBJ2-6, is GAGVSQSPSNKVTEKGKDVELRCDPISGHTALYWYRQSLGQGLEFLIYFQGNSAPDKSGLPSDRFSAERTGGSVSTLTIQRTQQEDSAVYLCASSLASGANVLTFGAGSRLTVL.

This clone turned up a few times. The V call is TRBV5-1, the J call TRBJ2-5, with TRBD2 identical over 8 bases. Looked up from germline, CDR1 is SGHRS and CDR2 is YFSETQ. The trim removed 0 bases at V and 2 bases at J, leaving 6 bases unmatched. The CDR3 runs to 16 residues. The CDR3 sequence: CASSLALAGSQETQYF. Here the CDR3 DNA reads TGCGCCAGCAGCTTGGCCCTAGCGGGCTCGCAAGAGACCCAGTACTTC.

The chain uses TRBV5-6 and TRBJ1-2, with 9 bases that match TRBD1. The germline V gene encodes CDR1 SGHDT and CDR2 YYEEEE. This CDR3 has 15 residues. V lost 0 bases, J lost 4 bases, and 4 bases stayed unmatched. CDR3 DNA sequence: TGTGCCAGCAGCTTGGTTGGGACAGGGCGCTATGGCTACACCTTC. The encoded protein is CASSLVGTGRYGYTF.